The T cell receptor beta chain described here comes from a study of cytomegalovirus exposure and HLA in healthy donors. The PCR was carried out with 60 Vbeta primers and 13 Jbeta primers. The protocol was immunoSEQ multiplex PCR, while the TCRdb copy is restricted to in-frame clones and leaves out a portion. The data show 120,000 or so clones, with 60% to 80% seen just once and roughly 5% held by the top ten. Study-wide results and limits: Among the most significant clusters, several appeared linked to common viral pathogens in a later analysis. Per a later analysis, 18,000 or so TCR beta sequences showed association with HLA alleles at 0.05 false discovery rate. Later work found that TCR association rates differed between HLA loci; DRB1 had the most and HLA-C the fewest.

For this clone: Its antigen remains unknown.

This CDR3 comprises 13 residues. J gave up 7 bases and V 8 bases, and 5 bases lay outside the gene matches. Germline V gene sequence: CDR1 MNHEY, CDR2 SMNVEV (reference sequence). The donors, nominally healthy at sampling, likely had unrecorded immune exposures. Specimen: PBMCs. The rearrangement uses TRBV27 and TRBJ2-1; TRBD1 matches at 10 bases. The sequence was collected from a man aged 50-60 years in good health and CMV-seropositive. CDR3 sequence: CASGTGVANEQFF. Written as DNA, the CDR3 is TGTGCCAGCGGGACAGGGGTTGCTAATGAGCAGTTCTTC.